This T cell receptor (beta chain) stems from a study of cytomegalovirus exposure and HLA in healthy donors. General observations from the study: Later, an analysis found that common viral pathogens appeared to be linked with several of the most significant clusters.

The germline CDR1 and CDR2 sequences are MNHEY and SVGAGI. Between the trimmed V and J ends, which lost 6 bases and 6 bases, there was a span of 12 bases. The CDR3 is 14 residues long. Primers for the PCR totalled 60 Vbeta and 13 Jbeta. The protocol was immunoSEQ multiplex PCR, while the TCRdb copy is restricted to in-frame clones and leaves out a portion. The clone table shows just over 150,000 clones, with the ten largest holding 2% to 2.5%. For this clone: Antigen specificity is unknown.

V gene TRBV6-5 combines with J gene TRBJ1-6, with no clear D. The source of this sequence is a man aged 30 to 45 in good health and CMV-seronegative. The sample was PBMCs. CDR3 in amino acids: CASRTHGFNSPLHF. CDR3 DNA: TGTGCCAGCAGAACACACGGGTTTAATTCACCCCTCCACTTT.